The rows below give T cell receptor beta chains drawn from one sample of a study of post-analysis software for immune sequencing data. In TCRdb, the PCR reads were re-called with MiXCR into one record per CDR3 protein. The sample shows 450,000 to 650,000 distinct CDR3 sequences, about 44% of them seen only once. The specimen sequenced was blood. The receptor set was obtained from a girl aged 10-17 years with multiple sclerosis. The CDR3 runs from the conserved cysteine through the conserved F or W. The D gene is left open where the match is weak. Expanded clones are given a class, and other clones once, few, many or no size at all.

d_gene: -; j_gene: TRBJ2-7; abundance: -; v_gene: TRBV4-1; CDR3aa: CASSQDPIRSSYEQYF; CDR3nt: TGCGCCAGCAGCCAAGATCCCATCAGGAGCTCCTACGAGCAGTACTTC
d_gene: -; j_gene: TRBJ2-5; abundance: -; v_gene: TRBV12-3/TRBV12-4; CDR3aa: CASSRTPIQETQYF; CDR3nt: TGTGCCAGCAGTCGGACACCGATTCAAGAGACCCAGTACTTC
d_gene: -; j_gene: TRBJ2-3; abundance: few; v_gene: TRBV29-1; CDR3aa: CSSRRGLYSTDTQYF; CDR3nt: TGCAGCTCGAGACGGGGGCTCTATAGCACAGATACGCAGTATTTT
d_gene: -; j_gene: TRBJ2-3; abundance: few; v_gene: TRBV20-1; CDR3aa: CSASWDAGADTQYF; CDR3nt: TGCAGTGCTAGTTGGGACGCTGGAGCAGATACGCAGTATTTT
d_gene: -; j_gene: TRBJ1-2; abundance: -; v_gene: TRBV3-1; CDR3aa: CASSQPSKGRGYGYTF; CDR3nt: TGTGCCAGCAGCCAACCCTCCAAGGGACGGGGCTATGGCTACACCTTC
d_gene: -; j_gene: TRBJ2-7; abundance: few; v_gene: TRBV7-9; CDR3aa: CASSLGPNEQYF; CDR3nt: TGTGCCAGCAGCTTAGGACCAAACGAGCAGTACTTC
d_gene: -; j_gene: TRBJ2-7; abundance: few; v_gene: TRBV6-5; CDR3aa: CASRALSHEQYF; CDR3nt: TGTGCCAGCAGGGCACTGTCCCACGAGCAGTACTTC
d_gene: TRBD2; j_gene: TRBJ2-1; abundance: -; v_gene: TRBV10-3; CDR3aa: CAISHGLAETSSYNEQFF; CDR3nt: TGTGCCATCAGTCACGGACTAGCGGAGACAAGCTCCTACAATGAGCAGTTCTTC
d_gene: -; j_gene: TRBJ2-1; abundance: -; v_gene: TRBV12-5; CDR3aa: CASGSSRLVGIYNEQFF; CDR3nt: TGTGCTAGTGGTTCCTCCAGACTAGTGGGGATTTACAATGAGCAGTTCTTC
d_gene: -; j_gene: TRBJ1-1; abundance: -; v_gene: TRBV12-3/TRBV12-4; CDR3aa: CASSSLVNTEAFF; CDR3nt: TGTGCCAGCAGTTCACTTGTGAACACTGAAGCTTTCTTT
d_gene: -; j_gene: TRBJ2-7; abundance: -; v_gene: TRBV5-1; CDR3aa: CASSLAEGPPYEQYF; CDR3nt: TGCGCCAGCAGCTTGGCCGAGGGGCCCCCCTACGAGCAGTACTTC
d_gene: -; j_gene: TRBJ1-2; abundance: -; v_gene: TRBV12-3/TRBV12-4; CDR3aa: CASSPTDRLYGYTF; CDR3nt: TGTGCCAGCAGTCCTACCGACAGGCTCTATGGCTACACCTTC
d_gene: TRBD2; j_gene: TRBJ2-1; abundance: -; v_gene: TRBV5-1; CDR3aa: CASSNPLAGGYNEQFF; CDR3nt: TGCGCCAGCAGCAACCCTTTAGCGGGGGGCTACAATGAGCAGTTCTTC
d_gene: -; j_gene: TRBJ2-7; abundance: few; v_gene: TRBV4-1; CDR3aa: CASSQEPDSSYEQYF; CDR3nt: TGCGCCAGCAGCCAAGAACCGGACAGCTCCTACGAGCAGTACTTC
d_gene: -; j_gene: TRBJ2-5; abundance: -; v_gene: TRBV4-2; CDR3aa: CASSQESRGLETQYF; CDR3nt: TGTGCCAGCAGCCAAGAATCTCGGGGGCTCGAGACCCAGTACTTC
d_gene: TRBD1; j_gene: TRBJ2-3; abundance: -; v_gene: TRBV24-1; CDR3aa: CATSVRDRGDKDTQYF; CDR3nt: TGTGCCACCAGTGTACGGGACAGGGGCGACAAAGATACGCAGTATTTT
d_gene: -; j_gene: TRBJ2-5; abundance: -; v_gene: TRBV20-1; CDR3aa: CSARTGFGETQYF; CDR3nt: TGCAGTGCTAGAACAGGGTTCGGAGAGACCCAGTACTTC
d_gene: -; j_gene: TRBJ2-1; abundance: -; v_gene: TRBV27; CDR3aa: CASRLRELGSDEQFF; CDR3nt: TGTGCCAGCAGGCTCAGGGAGTTGGGTTCGGATGAGCAGTTCTTC
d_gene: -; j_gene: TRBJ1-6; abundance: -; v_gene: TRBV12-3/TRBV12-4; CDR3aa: CASSFQGINSLHF; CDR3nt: TGTGCCAGCAGTTTCCAGGGGATTAACTCCCTCCACTTT
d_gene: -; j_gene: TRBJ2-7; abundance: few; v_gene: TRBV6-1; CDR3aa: CASSLPRYRQRAYEQYF; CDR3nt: TGTGCCAGCAGTCTTCCCCGGTACCGGCAAAGGGCCTACGAGCAGTACTTC
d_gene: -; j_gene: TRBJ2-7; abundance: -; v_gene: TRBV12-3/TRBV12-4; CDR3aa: CASSLLMTGEQYF; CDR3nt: TGTGCCAGCAGTTTATTGATGACGGGCGAGCAGTACTTC
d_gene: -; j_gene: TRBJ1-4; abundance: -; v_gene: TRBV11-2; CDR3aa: CASSPQRGGDDEKLFF; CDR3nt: TGTGCCAGCAGCCCCCAGCGTGGGGGGGATGATGAAAAACTGTTTTTT
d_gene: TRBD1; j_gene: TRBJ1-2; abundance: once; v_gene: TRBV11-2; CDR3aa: CASSTRQGSSYGYTF; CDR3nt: TGTGCCAGCAGCACTCGACAGGGGAGCAGCTATGGCTACACCTTC
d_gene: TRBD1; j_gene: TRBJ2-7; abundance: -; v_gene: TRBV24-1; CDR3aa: CATSAPPGQGARYEQYF; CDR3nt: TGTGCCACCAGTGCCCCACCGGGGCAGGGGGCGCGATACGAGCAGTACTTC
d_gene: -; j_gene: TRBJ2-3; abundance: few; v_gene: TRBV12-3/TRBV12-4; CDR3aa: CASSLVFTGPQYF; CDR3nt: TGTGCCAGCAGTTTAGTTTTTACCGGACCGCAGTATTTT
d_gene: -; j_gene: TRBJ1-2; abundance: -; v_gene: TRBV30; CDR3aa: CAWSPGNYGYTF; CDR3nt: TGTGCCTGGAGTCCCGGTAACTATGGCTACACCTTC
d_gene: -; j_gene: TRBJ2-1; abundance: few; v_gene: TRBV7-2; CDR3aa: CASSFPSSGDEQFF; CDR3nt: TGTGCCAGCAGCTTCCCATCCTCAGGGGATGAGCAGTTCTTC
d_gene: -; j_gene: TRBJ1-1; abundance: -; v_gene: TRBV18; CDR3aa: CASSQGAVNTEAFF; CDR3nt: TGTGCCAGCTCGCAAGGCGCGGTGAACACTGAAGCTTTCTTT
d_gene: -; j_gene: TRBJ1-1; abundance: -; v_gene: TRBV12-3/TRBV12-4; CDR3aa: CASNVPGLNTEAFF; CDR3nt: TGTGCCAGCAACGTACCAGGGCTGAACACTGAAGCTTTCTTT
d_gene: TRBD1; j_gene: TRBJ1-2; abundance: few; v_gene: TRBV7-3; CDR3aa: CASSLGPDRAGVGYTF; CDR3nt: TGTGCCAGCAGCTTGGGCCCGGACAGGGCGGGGGTTGGCTACACCTTC
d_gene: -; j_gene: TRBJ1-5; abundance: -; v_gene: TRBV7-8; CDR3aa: CASSMGPAGGGGPQHF; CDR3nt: TGTGCCAGCAGCATGGGCCCGGCGGGAGGTGGGGGGCCCCAGCATTTT
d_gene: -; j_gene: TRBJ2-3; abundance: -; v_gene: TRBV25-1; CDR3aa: CASSEFRQGDDTQYF; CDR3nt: TGTGCCAGCAGTGAATTCAGGCAGGGCGACGATACGCAGTATTTT
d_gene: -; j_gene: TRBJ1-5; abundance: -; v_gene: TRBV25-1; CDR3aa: CASSGAGLYQPQHF; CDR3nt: TGTGCCAGCAGTGGGGCAGGACTCTATCAGCCCCAGCATTTT
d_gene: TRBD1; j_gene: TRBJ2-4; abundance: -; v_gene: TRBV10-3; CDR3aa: CATMTGRLGDIQYF; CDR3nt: TGTGCCACGATGACAGGGAGACTTGGGGACATTCAGTACTTC
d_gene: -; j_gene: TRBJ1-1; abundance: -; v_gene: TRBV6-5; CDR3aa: CASTSPGANTEAFF; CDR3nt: TGTGCCAGCACGTCACCCGGGGCGAACACTGAAGCTTTCTTT
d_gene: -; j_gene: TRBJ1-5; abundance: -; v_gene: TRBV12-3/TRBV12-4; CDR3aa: CASSLLGREQPQHF; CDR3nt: TGTGCCAGCAGTTTACTGGGGAGGGAGCAGCCCCAGCATTTT
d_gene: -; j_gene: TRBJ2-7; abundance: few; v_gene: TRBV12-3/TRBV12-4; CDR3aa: CASSLNLRRGLEQYF; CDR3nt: TGTGCCAGCAGTTTAAACTTACGGAGGGGCCTCGAGCAGTACTTC
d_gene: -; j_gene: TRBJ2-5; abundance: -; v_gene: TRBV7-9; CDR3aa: CASRLESTQYF; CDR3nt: TGTGCCAGCAGACTCGAATCGACCCAGTACTTC
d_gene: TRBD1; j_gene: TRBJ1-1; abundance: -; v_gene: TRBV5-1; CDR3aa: CASSFLQGFSFMNTEAFF; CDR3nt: TGCGCCAGCAGCTTTTTACAGGGGTTCTCTTTCATGAACACTGAAGCTTTCTTT
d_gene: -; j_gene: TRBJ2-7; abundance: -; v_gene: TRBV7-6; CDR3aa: CASSLGAGTDTYERYF; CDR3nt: TGTGCCAGCAGCTTAGGAGCTGGGACTGATACCTACGAGCGGTACTTC
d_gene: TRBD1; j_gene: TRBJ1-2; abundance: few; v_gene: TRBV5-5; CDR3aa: CASSLGQGTFNYGYTF; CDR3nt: TGTGCCAGCAGCTTGGGACAGGGGACCTTTAACTATGGCTACACCTTC
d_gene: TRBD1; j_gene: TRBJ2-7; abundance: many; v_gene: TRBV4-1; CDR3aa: CASSQNRQGYEQYF; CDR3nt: TGCGCCAGCAGCCAGAACAGACAGGGTTACGAGCAGTACTTC
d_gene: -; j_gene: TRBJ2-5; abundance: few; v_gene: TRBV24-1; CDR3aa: CATSDLGNFETQYF; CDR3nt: TGTGCCACCAGTGATTTGGGCAACTTCGAGACCCAGTACTTC
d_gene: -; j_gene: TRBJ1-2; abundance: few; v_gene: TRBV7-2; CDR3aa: CASSSVAGLDYGYTF; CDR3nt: TGTGCCAGCAGCTCGGTGGCAGGGCTAGACTATGGCTACACCTTC
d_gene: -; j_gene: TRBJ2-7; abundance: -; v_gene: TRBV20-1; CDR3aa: CSASRGSAPYEQYF; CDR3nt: TGCAGTGCTAGCAGAGGGTCCGCTCCCTACGAGCAGTACTTC